Listed below are T cell receptor beta chains from one sample, sequenced in a study of shared clonotypes between healthy human individuals. Produced via immunoSEQ multiplex PCR; TCRdb's table is partial and in-frame only. The table records more than 2 million clones, about 94% of them present only once. What was sequenced was naive CD4+ T cells sorted from blood. The receptors come from a young man in good health. CDR3s leave out the opening cysteine and the closing phenylalanine or tryptophan.

v_gene	j_gene	CDR3aa
TRBV5-1	TRBJ2-6	ASSSVSRSSAGANVLT
TRBV2	TRBJ2-3	ASSGGFTDTQY
TRBV18	TRBJ2-5	ASSPAGGLQETQY
TRBV7-6	TRBJ2-2	ASSGRPLAFRELF
TRBV30	TRBJ2-5	AWTRGQLSDETQY
TRBV6-5	TRBJ1-1	ASRQSENTEAF
TRBV7-9	TRBJ1-4	ASSKTGPLNEKLF
TRBV5-1	TRBJ2-5	ASSAAGTDQETQY
TRBV5-4	TRBJ2-3	ASSPGPLLSTDTQY
TRBV29-1	TRBJ1-5	SVVSGNGVNQPQH
TRBV5-1	TRBJ2-2	ASRGQNTGELF
TRBV2	TRBJ1-5	ASGGTTFLGNQPQH
TRBV19	TRBJ1-6	ASSIEADNSPLH
TRBV6-6	TRBJ2-5	ASSYSSRRGETQY
TRBV27	TRBJ2-5	ASPESVETQY